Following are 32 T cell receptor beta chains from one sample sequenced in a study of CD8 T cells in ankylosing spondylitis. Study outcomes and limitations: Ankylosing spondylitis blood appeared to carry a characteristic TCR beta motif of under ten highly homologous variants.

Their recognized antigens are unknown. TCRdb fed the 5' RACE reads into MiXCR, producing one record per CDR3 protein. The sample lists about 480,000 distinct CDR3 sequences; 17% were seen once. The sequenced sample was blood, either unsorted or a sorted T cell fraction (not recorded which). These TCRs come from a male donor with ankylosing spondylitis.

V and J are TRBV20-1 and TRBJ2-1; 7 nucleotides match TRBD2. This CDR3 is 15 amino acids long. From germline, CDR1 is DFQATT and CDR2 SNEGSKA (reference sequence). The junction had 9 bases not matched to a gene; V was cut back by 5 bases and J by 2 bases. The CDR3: CSASSGNIPYNEQFF. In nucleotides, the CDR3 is TGCAGTGCTTCAAGCGGGAACATACCCTACAATGAGCAGTTCTTC.

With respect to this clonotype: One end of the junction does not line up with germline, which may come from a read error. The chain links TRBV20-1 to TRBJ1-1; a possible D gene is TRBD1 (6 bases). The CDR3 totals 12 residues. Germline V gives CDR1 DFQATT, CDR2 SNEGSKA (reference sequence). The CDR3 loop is CSAREGHTEDFF. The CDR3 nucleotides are TGCAGTGCTAGAGAGGGACACACTGAAGATTTCTTT.

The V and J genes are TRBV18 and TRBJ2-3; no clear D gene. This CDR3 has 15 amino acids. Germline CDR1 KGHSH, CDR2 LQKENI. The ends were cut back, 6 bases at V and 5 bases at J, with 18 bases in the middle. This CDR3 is CASSQVPDWGDTQYF. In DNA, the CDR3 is TGTGCCAGCTCCCAGGTACCCGACTGGGGAGATACGCAGTATTTT.

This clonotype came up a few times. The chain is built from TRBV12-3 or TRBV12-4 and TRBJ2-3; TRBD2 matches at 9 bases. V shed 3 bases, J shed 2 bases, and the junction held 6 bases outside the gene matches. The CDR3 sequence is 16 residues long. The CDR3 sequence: CASSFRAGGLTDTQYF. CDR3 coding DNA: TGTGCCAGCAGTTTTCGAGCGGGGGGCCTCACAGATACGCAGTATTTT.

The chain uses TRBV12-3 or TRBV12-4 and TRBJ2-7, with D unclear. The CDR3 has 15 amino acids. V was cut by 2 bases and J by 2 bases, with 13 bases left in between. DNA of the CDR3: TGTGCCAGCAGTTTATTTAGGGTAGGAGCCTACGAGCAGTACTTC. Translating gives CASSLFRVGAYEQYF.

CDR3: CAWSVQRGGGYTF. DNA for the CDR3: TGTGCCTGGAGTGTTCAGCGTGGTGGCGGCTACACCTTC. This chain uses TRBV30 with TRBJ1-2; D unclear. The germline CDR1 and CDR2 sequences are GTSNPN and SVGIG (reference sequence). V shed 0 bases and J shed 8 bases, with 13 bases lying between them. The CDR3 consists of 13 residues. Full variable domain (missing parts from reference TRBV30 and TRBJ1-2): SQTIHQWPATLVQPVGSPLSLECTVEGTSNPNLYWYRQAAGRGLQLLFYSVGIGQISSEVPQNLSASRPQDRQFILSSKKLLLSDSGFYLCAWSVQRGGGYTFGSGTRLTVV.

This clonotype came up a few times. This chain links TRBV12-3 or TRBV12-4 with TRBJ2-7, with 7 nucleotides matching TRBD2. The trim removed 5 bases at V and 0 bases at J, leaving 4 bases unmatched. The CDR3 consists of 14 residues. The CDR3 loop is CASSTSGNSYEQYF. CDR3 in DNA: TGTGCCAGCAGTACAAGCGGGAACTCCTACGAGCAGTACTTC.

For the CDR3, the DNA is TGTGCCACCAGTGACTCGGGACCTAACGAGGGACAAGAGACCCAGTACTTC. Encoded protein: CATSDSGPNEGQETQYF. The genes are TRBV24-1 and TRBJ2-5, with D perhaps TRBD1 or TRBD2 (5 bases each). CDR1 and CDR2 (germline): KGHDR, SFDVKD. The CDR3 contains 17 residues. V was clipped by 4 bases and J by 2 bases, with 19 bases between them.

This CDR3 is CASSFLDRADTEAFF. The CDR3 DNA follows: TGTGCCAGCAGCTTCCTTGACAGGGCCGACACTGAAGCTTTCTTT. The J gene is TRBJ1-1, the V gene TRBV28; 7 bases fit TRBD1. Germline V lookup: CDR1 MDHEN, CDR2 SYDVKM. The CDR3 is 15 residues long. V was clipped by 6 bases and J by 3 bases; unmatched bases: 10.

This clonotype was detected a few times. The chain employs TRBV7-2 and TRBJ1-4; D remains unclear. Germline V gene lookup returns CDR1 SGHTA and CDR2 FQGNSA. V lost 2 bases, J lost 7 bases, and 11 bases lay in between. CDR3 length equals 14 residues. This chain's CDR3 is CASSLSGWGEKLFF. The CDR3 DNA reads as TGTGCCAGCAGCTTATCCGGCTGGGGTGAAAAACTGTTTTTT.

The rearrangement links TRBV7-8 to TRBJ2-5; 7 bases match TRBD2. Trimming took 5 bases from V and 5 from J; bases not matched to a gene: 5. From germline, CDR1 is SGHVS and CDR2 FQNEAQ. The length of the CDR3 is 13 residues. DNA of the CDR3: TGTGCCAGCAGCCCCCACGGGGGGGAGACCCAGTACTTC. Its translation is CASSPHGGETQYF.

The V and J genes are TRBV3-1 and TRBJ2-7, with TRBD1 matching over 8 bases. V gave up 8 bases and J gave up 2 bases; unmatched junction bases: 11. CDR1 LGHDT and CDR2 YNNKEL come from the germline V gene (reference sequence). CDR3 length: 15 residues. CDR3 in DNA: TGTGCCAGCTCCCCAGTGAAGGGACAGGCCTACGAGCAGTACTTC. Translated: CASSPVKGQAYEQYF.

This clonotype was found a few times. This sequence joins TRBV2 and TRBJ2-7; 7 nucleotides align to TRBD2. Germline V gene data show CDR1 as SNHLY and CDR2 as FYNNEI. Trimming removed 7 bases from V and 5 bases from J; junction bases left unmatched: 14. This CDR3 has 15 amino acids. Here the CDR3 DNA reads TGTGCCAGCAACAACCTGGGGGGAGGGAACAACGAGCAGTACTTC. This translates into CASNNLGGGNNEQYF.

As DNA, the CDR3 is TGTGCCAGCAGTTTCTACAGCGGGAGGTCCCACAATGAGCAGTTCTTC. It specifies CASSFYSGRSHNEQFF. The chain joins TRBV27 to TRBJ2-1, with TRBD2 matching over 9 bases. V shed 3 bases and J 5 bases; nucleotides not matched to a gene: 8. This CDR3 region has 16 residues. Per germline, CDR1 MNHEY and CDR2 SMNVEV (reference sequence).

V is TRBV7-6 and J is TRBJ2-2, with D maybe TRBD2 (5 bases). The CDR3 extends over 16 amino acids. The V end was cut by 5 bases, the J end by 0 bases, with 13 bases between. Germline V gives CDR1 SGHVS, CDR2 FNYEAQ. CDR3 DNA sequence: TGTGCCAGCAGCCCCGGACTTGGTACGAACACCGGGGAGCTGTTTTTT. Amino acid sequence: CASSPGLGTNTGELFF.

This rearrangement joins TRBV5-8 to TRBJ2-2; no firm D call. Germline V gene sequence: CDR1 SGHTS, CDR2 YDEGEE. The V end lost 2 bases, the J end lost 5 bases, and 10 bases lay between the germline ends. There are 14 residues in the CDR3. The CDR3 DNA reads TGTGCCAGCAGCTTTGCGGAGAGGACCGGGGAGCTGTTTTTT. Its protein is CASSFAERTGELFF. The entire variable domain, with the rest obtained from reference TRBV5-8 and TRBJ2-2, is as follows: EAGVTQSPTHLIKTRGQQATLRCSPISGHTSVYWYQQALGLGLQFLLWYDEGEERNRGNFPPRFSGRQFPNYSSELNVNALELEDSALYLCASSFAERTGELFFGEGSRLTVL.

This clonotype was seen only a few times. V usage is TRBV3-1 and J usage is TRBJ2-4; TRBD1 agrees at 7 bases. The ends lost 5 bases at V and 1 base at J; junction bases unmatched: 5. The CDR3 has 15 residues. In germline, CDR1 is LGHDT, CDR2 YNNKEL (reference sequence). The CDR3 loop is CASSDTGDAKNIQYF. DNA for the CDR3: TGTGCCAGCAGCGATACAGGGGATGCCAAAAACATTCAGTACTTC.

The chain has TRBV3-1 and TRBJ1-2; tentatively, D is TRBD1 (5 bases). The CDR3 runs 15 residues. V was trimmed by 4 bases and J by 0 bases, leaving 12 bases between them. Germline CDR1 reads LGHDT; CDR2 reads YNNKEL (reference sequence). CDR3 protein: CASSPQGRTNYGYTF. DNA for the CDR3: TGTGCCAGCAGCCCCCAGGGAAGGACTAACTATGGCTACACCTTC.

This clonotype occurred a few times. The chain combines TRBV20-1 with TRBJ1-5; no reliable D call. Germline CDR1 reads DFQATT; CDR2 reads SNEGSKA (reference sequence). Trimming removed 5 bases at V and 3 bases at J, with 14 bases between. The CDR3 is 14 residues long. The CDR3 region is CSASTGLPNQPQHF. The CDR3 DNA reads TGCAGTGCTTCCACCGGGCTACCCAATCAGCCCCAGCATTTT.

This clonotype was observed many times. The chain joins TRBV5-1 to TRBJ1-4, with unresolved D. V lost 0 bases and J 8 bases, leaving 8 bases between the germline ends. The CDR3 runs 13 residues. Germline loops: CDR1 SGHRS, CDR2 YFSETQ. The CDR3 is CASSLGQDEKLFF. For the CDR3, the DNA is TGCGCCAGCAGCTTGGGGCAAGACGAAAAACTGTTTTTT.

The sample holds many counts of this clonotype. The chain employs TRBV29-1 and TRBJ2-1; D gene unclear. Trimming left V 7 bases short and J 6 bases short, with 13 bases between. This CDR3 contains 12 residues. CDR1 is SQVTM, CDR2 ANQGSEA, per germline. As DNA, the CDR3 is TGCAGCGCTCACACCGTGGGCAATGAGCAGTTCTTC. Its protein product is CSAHTVGNEQFF.

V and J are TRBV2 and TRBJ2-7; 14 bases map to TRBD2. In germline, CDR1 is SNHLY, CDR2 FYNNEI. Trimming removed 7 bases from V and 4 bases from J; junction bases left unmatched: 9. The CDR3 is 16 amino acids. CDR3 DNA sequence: TGTGCCAGCACCGACGGGACTAGCGGGAGTATTTACGAGCAGTACTTC. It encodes CASTDGTSGSIYEQYF.

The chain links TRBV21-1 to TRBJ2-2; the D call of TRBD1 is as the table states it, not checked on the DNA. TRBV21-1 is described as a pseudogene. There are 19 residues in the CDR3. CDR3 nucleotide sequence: TGTGCCAGCAGCAAATCCCGCCGGTTGGACAGGGGGCCCACCGGGGAGCTGTTTTTT. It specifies CASSKSRRLDRGPTGELFF.

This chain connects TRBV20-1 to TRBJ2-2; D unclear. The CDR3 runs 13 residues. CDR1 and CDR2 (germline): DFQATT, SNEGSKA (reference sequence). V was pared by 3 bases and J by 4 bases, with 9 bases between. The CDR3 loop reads CSARVPGTGELFF. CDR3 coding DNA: TGCAGTGCTAGGGTCCCGGGCACCGGGGAGCTGTTTTTT.

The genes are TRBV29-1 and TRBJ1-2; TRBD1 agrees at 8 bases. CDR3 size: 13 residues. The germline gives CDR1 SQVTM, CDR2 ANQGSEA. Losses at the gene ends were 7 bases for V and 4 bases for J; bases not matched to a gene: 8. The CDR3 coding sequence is TGCAGCGCAGGACAGGGTTTGGGCTATGGCTACACCTTC. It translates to CSAGQGLGYGYTF.

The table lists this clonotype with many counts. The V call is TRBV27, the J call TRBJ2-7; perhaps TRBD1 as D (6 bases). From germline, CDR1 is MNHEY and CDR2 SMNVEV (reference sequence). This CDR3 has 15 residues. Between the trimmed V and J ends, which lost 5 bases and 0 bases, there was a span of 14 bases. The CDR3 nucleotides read TGTGCCAGCAGTACTAACCGGGACACCTCCTACGAGCAGTACTTC. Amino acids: CASSTNRDTSYEQYF.

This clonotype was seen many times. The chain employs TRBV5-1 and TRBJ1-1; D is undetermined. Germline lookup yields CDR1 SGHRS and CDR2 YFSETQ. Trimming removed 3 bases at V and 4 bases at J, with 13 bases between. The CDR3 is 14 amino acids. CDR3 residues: CASSSLPEGTEAFF. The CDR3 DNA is TGCGCCAGCAGCTCCCTTCCGGAGGGCACTGAAGCTTTCTTT.

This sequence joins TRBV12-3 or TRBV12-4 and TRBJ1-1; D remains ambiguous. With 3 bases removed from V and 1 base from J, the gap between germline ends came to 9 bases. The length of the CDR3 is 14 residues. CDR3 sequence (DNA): TGTGCCAGCAGTTTTCCGACCAAGAACACTGAAGCTTTCTTT. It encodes CASSFPTKNTEAFF.

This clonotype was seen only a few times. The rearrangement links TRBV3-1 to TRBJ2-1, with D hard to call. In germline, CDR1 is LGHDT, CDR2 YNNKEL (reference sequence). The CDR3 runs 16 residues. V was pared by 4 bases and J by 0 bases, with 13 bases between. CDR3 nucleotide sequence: TGTGCCAGCAGCCTTATAGCACCCTCCTCCTACAATGAGCAGTTCTTC. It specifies CASSLIAPSSYNEQFF.

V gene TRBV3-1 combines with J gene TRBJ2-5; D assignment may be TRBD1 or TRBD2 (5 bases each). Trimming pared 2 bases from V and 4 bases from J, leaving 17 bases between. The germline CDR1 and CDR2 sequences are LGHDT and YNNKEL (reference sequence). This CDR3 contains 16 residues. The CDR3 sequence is CASSQRGARAPETQYF. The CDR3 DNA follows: TGTGCCAGCAGCCAACGAGGGGCCAGGGCCCCAGAGACCCAGTACTTC.

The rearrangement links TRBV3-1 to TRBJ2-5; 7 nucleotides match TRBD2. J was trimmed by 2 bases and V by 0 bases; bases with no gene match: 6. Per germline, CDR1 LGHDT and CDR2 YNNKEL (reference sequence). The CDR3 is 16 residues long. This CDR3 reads CASSQDTLAAQETQYF. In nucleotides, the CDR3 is TGTGCCAGCAGCCAAGACACCCTAGCGGCTCAAGAGACCCAGTACTTC.

CDR3 in DNA: TGCGCCAGCAGCTTGTCCGGGGGCCCCTACAATGAGCAGTTCTTC. It codes for CASSLSGGPYNEQFF. The genes are TRBV5-1 and TRBJ2-1; the D call may be TRBD1 or TRBD2 (6 bases each). Germline V gives CDR1 SGHRS, CDR2 YFSETQ. The length of the CDR3 is 15 residues. V dropped 1 base and J dropped 2 bases, with 10 bases sitting between them.